These 29 T cell receptor beta chains were sequenced from one sample in a study of TIL therapy for anti-PD-1-resistant metastatic lung cancer (dated by TCRdb to about 2021). The immunoSEQ v3 hsTCRB kit was used to amplify TCR beta CDR3 regions from genomic DNA through bias-controlled multiplex PCR. TCRdb's version of the immuneACCESS table is confined to in-frame rearrangements and falls short of the full clone set. An unresolved V gene accounts for under half of the shortfall where checked; the remainder is of unknown origin. The sample records around 26,000 clones, approximately 63% of which are singletons. The top ten clonotypes cover 15% to 20% of the sample. What this sample's time point label stands for: pre-treatment sample, taken before nivolumab and TIL therapy. The baseline tumor samples were excised metastases, mostly pleural nodules or supraclavicular lymph nodes, taken from the same resection that was used to grow TIL.

The sample in question was tumor tissue, obtained at baseline. All receptors derive from a woman aged 30-85 years with non-small cell lung cancer.

J is TRBJ2-1 and V is TRBV19, with a tentative D call TRBD1 (6 bases). The CDR3 runs to 12 residues. In germline, CDR1 is LNHDA, CDR2 SQIVND (reference sequence). Trimming removed 6 bases from V and 9 bases from J, with 12 bases in between. CDR3 sequence: CASRDSHGEQFF. CDR3 bases: TGTGCCAGTAGGGACAGCCATGGTGAGCAGTTCTTC.

This sequence joins TRBV19 and TRBJ1-3, with 7 bases lining up with TRBD1. The CDR3 totals 13 residues. V lost 5 bases and J lost 8; bases outside the gene matches: 6. Germline values: CDR1 LNHDA, CDR2 SQIVND (reference sequence). The CDR3 DNA is TGTGCCAGTAGTGCAACAGGGGTTGACACCATATATTTT. Encoded protein: CASSATGVDTIYF.

This clone was counted a few times. The chain employs TRBV7-2 and TRBJ1-5; D uncertain. CDR3 length: 14 amino acids. The germline gives CDR1 SGHTA, CDR2 FQGNSA. Deletions cut 5 bases from V and 8 bases from J, with 16 bases between. Here the CDR3 reads CASSASRSSKPQHF. The CDR3 DNA follows: TGTGCCAGCAGCGCAAGCCGCTCCAGTAAGCCCCAGCATTTT.

The chain recombines TRBV19 with TRBJ2-2; either TRBD1 or TRBD2 may supply D (5 bases each). Looked up from germline, CDR1 is LNHDA and CDR2 is SQIVND (reference sequence). This CDR3 has 14 amino acids. V was clipped by 7 bases and J by 4 bases, with 13 bases between them. CDR3 nucleotide sequence: TGTGCCAGTATCACCCGGGACCTCACCGGGGAGCTGTTTTTT. This translates into CASITRDLTGELFF.

This clone was detected only a few times. This chain uses TRBV5-4 with TRBJ2-7; 11 bases are shared with TRBD2. J was trimmed by 4 bases and V by 4 bases; bases with no gene match: 4. Germline CDR1 is SGHNT and CDR2 is YYREEE (reference sequence). The CDR3 is 14 amino acids. The CDR3 spells CASSAGTSGYEQYF. Written as DNA, the CDR3 is TGTGCCAGCAGCGCCGGGACTAGCGGATACGAGCAGTACTTC.

This clone was picked up one time. The chain couples TRBV5-4 to TRBJ2-6; 8 nucleotides agree with TRBD2. CDR1 and CDR2 from the germline V gene are SGHNT and YYREEE (reference sequence). The V segment lost 3 bases and the J segment 2 bases; nucleotides outside the gene matches: 16. The CDR3 has 20 amino acids. CDR3 in amino acids: CASSSLWAGGSQPGANVLTF. The CDR3 DNA sequence: TGTGCCAGCAGCTCTCTGTGGGCGGGAGGTTCACAACCTGGGGCCAACGTCCTGACTTTC. The variable domain in full, with the rest retrieved from reference TRBV5-4 and TRBJ2-6, is ETGVTQSPTHLIKTRGQQVTLRCSSQSGHNTVSWYQQALGQGPQFIFQYYREEENGRGNFPPRFSGLQFPNYSSELNVNALELDDSALYLCASSSLWAGGSQPGANVLTFGAGSRLTVL.

V is TRBV5-1 and J is TRBJ1-5; maybe TRBD1 (6 bases). V lost 2 bases to trimming and J lost 5 bases, with 8 bases between them. The V gene's germline CDR1 is SGHRS and CDR2 YFSETQ. The CDR3 spans 13 residues. The CDR3 reads CASSFEGDQPQHF. The CDR3 region has the DNA TGCGCCAGCAGCTTTGAGGGGGATCAGCCCCAGCATTTT.

In this sample, this clone turned up once. The genes are TRBV7-9 and TRBJ2-1; 7 nucleotides agree with TRBD1. This CDR3 region has 14 residues. CDR1 is SEHNR, CDR2 FQNEAQ, per germline (reference sequence). The trim removed 5 bases at V and 9 bases at J, leaving 10 bases unmatched. DNA of the CDR3: TGTGCCAGCAGCCCCGGGACAGCTCAAGCTGAGCAGTTCTTC. Protein: CASSPGTAQAEQFF.

This chain connects TRBV27 to TRBJ2-7; TRBD1 matches 7 bases. After removal of 2 bases from V and 3 bases from J, the junction contained 7 bases not matched to a gene. Germline values: CDR1 MNHEY, CDR2 SMNVEV (reference sequence). CDR3 length: 15 residues. This CDR3 reads CASSLTGQTSYEQYF. In nucleotides, the CDR3 is TGTGCCAGCAGTTTAACGGGACAGACAAGCTACGAGCAGTACTTC.

This chain connects TRBV5-4 to TRBJ2-5; D is uncertain. Looked up from germline, CDR1 is SGHNT and CDR2 is YYREEE (reference sequence). V lost 0 bases, J lost 6 bases, and 9 bases lay in between. There are 13 residues in the CDR3. CDR3 sequence: CASSLDRGKTQYF. CDR3 sequence (DNA): TGTGCCAGCAGCTTGGATCGTGGGAAGACCCAGTACTTC.

The V and J genes are TRBV2 and TRBJ2-1; D uncertain. V gave up 4 bases and J gave up 6 bases, with 10 bases separating them. Germline loops: CDR1 SNHLY, CDR2 FYNNEI. The CDR3 covers 13 residues. Here the CDR3 reads CASSGLALNEQFF. DNA of the CDR3: TGTGCCAGCAGTGGACTGGCGCTCAATGAGCAGTTCTTC.

Here the CDR3 reads CASSHQAGGEFF. Here the CDR3 DNA reads TGCGCCAGCAGCCACCAAGCGGGAGGGGAGTTCTTC. The gene calls are TRBV4-1 and TRBJ2-1; 10 nucleotides match TRBD2. Trimming cost V 3 bases and J 14 bases; bases outside gene matches: 4. The CDR3 has 12 residues. Germline loops: CDR1 MGHRA, CDR2 YSYEKL.

This clone was observed a few times. This sequence joins TRBV5-1 and TRBJ1-2; D is perhaps TRBD1 (6 bases). The V end lost 3 bases, the J end lost 4 bases, and 10 bases lay between the germline ends. The CDR3 extends over 13 amino acids. Germline V lookup: CDR1 SGHRS, CDR2 YFSETQ. As DNA, the CDR3 is TGCGCCAGCAGCTCCACGACAGGCTATGGCTACACCTTC. Translated, it gives CASSSTTGYGYTF.

In this sample, this clone is medium-sized. The chain recombines TRBV7-6 with TRBJ2-7; possibly TRBD1 or TRBD2 for D (5 bases each). The V and J ends lost 0 bases and 4 bases respectively, with 10 bases between them. The CDR3 is made up of 14 amino acids. The germline V gene has CDR1 SGHVS and CDR2 FNYEAQ. CDR3 coding DNA: TGTGCCAGCAGCTTAGCACCAGGGAGTTACGAGCAGTACTTC. Translating it yields CASSLAPGSYEQYF.

This clone has a single count. The chain combines TRBV29-1 with TRBJ1-4; 8 bases line up with TRBD1. This CDR3 region has 14 residues. From germline, CDR1 is SQVTM and CDR2 ANQGSEA. J lost 5 bases, V lost 4 bases, and 6 bases had no gene match. CDR3: CSVAHRGTNEKLFF. The DNA for the CDR3 is TGCAGCGTTGCTCACAGGGGGACCAATGAAAAACTGTTTTTT.

This clone was observed a few times. The gene calls are TRBV21-1 and TRBJ2-7; no DNA check was done on the table's D call, TRBD1. TRBV21-1 is tagged as a pseudogene. The CDR3 loop spans 14 amino acids. CDR3 in DNA: TGTGCCAGCAGTCGAGACACGGGACAAATCCGTAGGTACTTC. Protein: CASSRDTGQIRRYF.

This clone was recorded a few times. The chain is built from TRBV19 and TRBJ2-7; the match to TRBD1 covers 10 bases. Germline loops: CDR1 LNHDA, CDR2 SQIVND (reference sequence). CDR3 length equals 14 residues. Trimming cost V 3 bases and J 3 bases; bases outside gene matches: 2. The CDR3 loop reads CASSMGTGDYEQYF. The CDR3 nucleotides read TGTGCCAGTAGTATGGGGACAGGGGACTACGAGCAGTACTTC.

The gene calls are TRBV5-5 and TRBJ2-7; D is perhaps TRBD2 (6 bases). The CDR3 contains 15 residues. V was clipped by 0 bases and J by 3 bases, with 13 bases between them. Germline values: CDR1 SGHKS, CDR2 YYEKEE (reference sequence). In nucleotides, the CDR3 is TGTGCCAGCAGCTTGGTTGCGGGACCCTACTACGAGCAGTACTTC. It is translated as CASSLVAGPYYEQYF.

The chain joins TRBV5-4 to TRBJ2-1, with 13 bases fitting TRBD2. CDR1 is SGHNT and CDR2 is YYREEE in the germline V gene (reference sequence). V was pared by 2 bases and J by 9 bases, with 5 bases of the junction left unmatched. CDR3 length: 15 residues. The CDR3 protein is CASSLGLAGASEQFF. As DNA, the CDR3 is TGTGCCAGCAGCTTAGGACTAGCGGGAGCATCTGAGCAGTTCTTC. The whole variable domain, filled in from reference TRBV5-4 and TRBJ2-1, reads ETGVTQSPTHLIKTRGQQVTLRCSSQSGHNTVSWYQQALGQGPQFIFQYYREEENGRGNFPPRFSGLQFPNYSSELNVNALELDDSALYLCASSLGLAGASEQFFGPGTRLTVL.

The chain links TRBV6-1 to TRBJ1-2; 8 bases fit TRBD1. After removal of 6 bases from V and 0 bases from J, the junction contained 6 bases not matched to a gene. Germline V lookup: CDR1 MNHNS, CDR2 SASEGT. The CDR3 is made up of 15 amino acids. Written as DNA, the CDR3 is TGTGCCAGCAGGGACAGGGAAGGAACTAACTATGGCTACACCTTC. As protein: CASRDREGTNYGYTF.

The chain uses TRBV11-2 and TRBJ1-2; TRBD1 matches at 8 bases. The CDR3 length is 19 residues. V was pared by 4 bases and J by 5 bases, with 21 bases of the junction left unmatched. CDR1 and CDR2 (germline): SGHAT, FQNNGV. The chain's CDR3 is CASSWGSGQGASRGYGYTF. The CDR3 DNA is TGTGCCAGCAGCTGGGGATCCGGGCAGGGGGCTTCGCGCGGATATGGCTACACCTTC.

This chain connects TRBV4-2 to TRBJ2-7, with TRBD1 identical over 7 bases. The CDR3 loop spans 15 amino acids. Unmatched junction bases numbered 7, after V lost 1 base and J lost 4 bases. Germline-derived CDR1 and CDR2 are LGHNA and YNFKEQ. In DNA form, the CDR3 reads TGTGCCAGCAGCCAAGTTTGGGACAGTGTGTACGAGCAGTACTTC. It translates to CASSQVWDSVYEQYF.

This clone was counted ten times or more. V is TRBV7-6 and J is TRBJ2-2; D is perhaps TRBD1 (6 bases). Trimming took 0 bases from V and 6 from J, leaving 20 bases between them. The CDR3 has 18 residues. Looked up from germline, CDR1 is SGHVS and CDR2 is FNYEAQ. The CDR3 region is CASSLASSKGVLSGELFF. The CDR3 coding sequence is TGTGCCAGCAGCTTAGCGTCCTCCAAGGGGGTTCTGTCCGGGGAGCTGTTTTTT. The whole variable domain, filled in from reference TRBV7-6 and TRBJ2-2, reads GAGVSQSPRYKVTKRGQDVALRCDPISGHVSLYWYRQALGQGPEFLTYFNYEAQQDKSGLPNDRFSAERPEGSISTLTIQRTEQRDSAMYRCASSLASSKGVLSGELFFGEGSRLTVL.

The CDR3 spells CSVEWADILYGYTF. DNA of the CDR3: TGCAGCGTTGAATGGGCAGATATCCTTTATGGCTACACCTTC. The chain carries TRBV29-1 and TRBJ1-2; no definite D call. Between the trimmed V and J ends, which lost 2 bases and 5 bases, there was a span of 15 bases. This CDR3 spans 14 amino acids. Germline lookup yields CDR1 SQVTM and CDR2 ANQGSEA.

The rearrangement uses TRBV19 and TRBJ2-1, with TRBD2 matching over 13 bases. Germline V gene sequence: CDR1 LNHDA, CDR2 SQIVND (reference sequence). With V trimmed by 7 bases and J by 9 bases, 15 bases remained unmatched. The CDR3 is 17 residues long. Written as DNA, the CDR3 is TGTGCCAGTACCATTGGACCCGGGACTAGCGGGACGGTTGAGCAGTTCTTC. Translation gives CASTIGPGTSGTVEQFF.

The V call is TRBV9, the J call TRBJ2-1; D call uncertain. Germline values: CDR1 SGDLS, CDR2 YYNGEE. V lost 0 bases and J 3 bases, leaving 4 bases between the germline ends. The CDR3 spans 13 residues. CDR3 in DNA: TGTGCCAGCAGCGTAGCCTTCTACAATGAGCAGTTCTTC. It specifies CASSVAFYNEQFF.

In nucleotides, the CDR3 is TGTGCCAGCAGCTTAGGCGCGGGAGCTACCCTTAGCACAGATACGCAGTATTTT. This sequence encodes CASSLGAGATLSTDTQYF. The chain has TRBV7-8 and TRBJ2-3, with TRBD2 matching 7 bases. The CDR3 length is 18 residues. The V and J ends lost 1 base and 0 bases, in that order; junction bases with no gene match: 10. CDR1 SGHVS and CDR2 FQNEAQ come from the germline V gene.

This clone has only a few counts. V usage is TRBV18 and J usage is TRBJ1-1, with 8 positions matching TRBD1. Germline V gives CDR1 KGHSH, CDR2 LQKENI. The V segment lost 2 bases and the J segment 4 bases; nucleotides outside the gene matches: 3. The CDR3 length is 14 residues. This CDR3 is CASSPSTGGTEAFF. The CDR3, as DNA: TGTGCCAGCTCACCATCCACAGGGGGCACTGAAGCTTTCTTT.

V gene TRBV2 combines with J gene TRBJ2-5, with unresolved D. The length of the CDR3 is 16 residues. V was clipped by 2 bases and J by 3 bases, with 16 bases between them. Germline V gene data show CDR1 as SNHLY and CDR2 as FYNNEI. This CDR3 is CASSELNSRRKETQYF. The CDR3 nucleotides read TGTGCCAGCAGTGAATTGAATAGCCGCCGTAAAGAGACCCAGTACTTC.